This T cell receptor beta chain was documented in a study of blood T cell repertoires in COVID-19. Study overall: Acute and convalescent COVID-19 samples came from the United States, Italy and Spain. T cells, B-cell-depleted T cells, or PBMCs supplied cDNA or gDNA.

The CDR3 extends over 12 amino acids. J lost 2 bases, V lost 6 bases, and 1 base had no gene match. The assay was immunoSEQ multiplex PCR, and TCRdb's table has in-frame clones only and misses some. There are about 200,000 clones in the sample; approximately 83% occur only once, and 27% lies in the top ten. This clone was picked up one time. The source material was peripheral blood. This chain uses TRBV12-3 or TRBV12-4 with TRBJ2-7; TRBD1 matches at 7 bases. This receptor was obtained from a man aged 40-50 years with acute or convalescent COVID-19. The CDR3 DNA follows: TGTGCCAGCAGGAGGGGGCCCTACGAGCAGTACTTC. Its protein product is CASRRGPYEQYF.